A single sample is the source of the 15 T cell receptor beta chains below, sequenced in a study of OX40 agonist ivuxolimab in advanced cancers. Profiled with immunoSEQ multiplex PCR; TCRdb holds only in-frame clones, not every one. Of about 50,000 clones listed, roughly 90% are singletons. The source was CD4+ or CD8+ T cells sorted from blood, collected in a trial of the OX40 agonist ivuxolimab. These receptors all stem from an adult with an advanced solid tumor such as melanoma, head and neck, liver or kidney cancer.

The rearrangement uses TRBV5-4 and TRBJ2-2; 14 bases agree with TRBD2. The CDR3 has 20 amino acids. With V trimmed by 3 bases and J by 0 bases, 10 bases remained unmatched. Looked up from germline, CDR1 is SGHNT and CDR2 is YYREEE (reference sequence). This chain's CDR3 is CASSSETGLAGESNTGELFF. The CDR3 DNA follows: TGTGCCAGCAGCTCAGAAACGGGACTAGCGGGGGAGTCGAACACCGGGGAGCTGTTTTTT. The whole variable domain, remainder taken from reference TRBV5-4 and TRBJ2-2, is ETGVTQSPTHLIKTRGQQVTLRCSSQSGHNTVSWYQQALGQGPQFIFQYYREEENGRGNFPPRFSGLQFPNYSSELNVNALELDDSALYLCASSSETGLAGESNTGELFFGEGSRLTVL.

J is TRBJ2-3 and V is TRBV29-1; no definite D call. Trimming removed 4 bases from V and 2 bases from J, with 19 bases in between. The CDR3 spans 16 residues. The germline V gene has CDR1 SQVTM and CDR2 ANQGSEA. CDR3 sequence: CSVAASEVEHTDTQYF. In nucleotides, the CDR3 is TGCAGCGTTGCTGCGTCTGAGGTAGAGCACACAGATACGCAGTATTTT.

The V call is TRBV4-3, the J call TRBJ2-4; 13 positions agree with TRBD2. Germline V CDR1 and CDR2: LGHNA, YSLEER. The CDR3 is made up of 17 amino acids. V gave up 4 bases and J gave up 0 bases; unmatched junction bases: 3. The DNA of the CDR3 is TGCGCCAGCAGCCTTGGACTAGCGGGAGTAGCCAAAAACATTCAGTACTTC. It specifies CASSLGLAGVAKNIQYF.

This rearrangement joins TRBV5-6 to TRBJ2-7; a possible D gene is TRBD2 (6 bases). V lost 1 base, J lost 4 bases, and 12 bases lay in between. Germline CDR1 and CDR2: SGHDT and YYEEEE. The CDR3 contains 14 residues. Here the CDR3 reads CASSLWGGLYEQYF. DNA for the CDR3: TGTGCCAGCAGCTTGTGGGGAGGATTATACGAGCAGTACTTC.

The chain has TRBV30 and TRBJ2-3; no firm D call. V dropped 0 bases and J dropped 4 bases, with 2 bases sitting between them. The CDR3 is made up of 11 amino acids. Per the germline V gene, CDR1 is GTSNPN and CDR2 is SVGIG (reference sequence). CDR3 bases: TGTGCCTGGAGTGTTTCAGATACGCAGTATTTT. It yields the protein CAWSVSDTQYF.

The chain uses TRBV28 and TRBJ2-5, with TRBD1 matching over 9 bases. The CDR3 loop spans 15 amino acids. Germline values: CDR1 MDHEN, CDR2 SYDVKM. V was clipped by 8 bases and J by 2 bases; unmatched bases: 9. CDR3 sequence (DNA): TGTGCCAGCCGTTATTGGGACAGGGCACAAGAGACCCAGTACTTC. It yields the protein CASRYWDRAQETQYF. The full variable domain, rest sourced from reference TRBV28 and TRBJ2-5, is DVKVTQSSRYLVKRTGEKVFLECVQDMDHENMFWYRQDPGLGLRLIYFSYDVKMKEKGDIPEGYSVSREKKERFSLILESASTNQTSMYLCASRYWDRAQETQYFGPGTRLLVL.

The genes are TRBV7-3 and TRBJ2-5, with 9 bases matching TRBD1. This CDR3 region has 16 residues. Germline CDR1 is SGHTA and CDR2 is FQGTGA. Losses at the gene ends were 4 bases for V and 4 bases for J; bases not matched to a gene: 10. The CDR3 region is CASSSGQGRVGETQYF. The CDR3 DNA sequence: TGTGCCAGCAGCTCGGGACAGGGTCGGGTAGGAGAGACCCAGTACTTC.

This chain uses TRBV5-4 with TRBJ2-2, with TRBD1 matching 7 bases. Germline V lookup: CDR1 SGHNT, CDR2 YYREEE (reference sequence). The CDR3 runs to 19 residues. The V segment lost 4 bases and the J segment 6 bases; nucleotides outside the gene matches: 21. The CDR3 loop is CASSQNPGSIGGAPGELFF. CDR3 in DNA: TGTGCCAGCAGCCAGAACCCCGGCAGCATAGGGGGCGCCCCCGGGGAGCTGTTTTTT.

This clone has only one observation. The chain joins TRBV28 to TRBJ2-3; TRBD2 aligns across 7 bases. Unmatched junction bases numbered 12, after V lost 3 bases and J lost 3 bases. The CDR3 sequence is 17 residues long. The germline CDR1 and CDR2 sequences are MDHEN and SYDVKM. The DNA for the CDR3 is TGTGCCAGCAGTTTGGTCTGGGGGGAGGGTGAAACAGATACGCAGTATTTT. Residues: CASSLVWGEGETDTQYF.

The table lists this clone with a count of one. The rearrangement uses TRBV18 and TRBJ1-4; D possibly corresponds to TRBD1 (5 bases). The V gene lost 3 bases and the J gene lost 2 bases, with 22 bases spanning the gap. CDR1 KGHSH and CDR2 LQKENI come from the germline V gene. The CDR3 is 19 amino acids. CDR3 DNA: TGTGCCAGCTCACCCCGCAGGGTCGGAGTTTACGTGACTAATGAAAAACTGTTTTTT. Amino acids: CASSPRRVGVYVTNEKLFF. The variable domain in full, with the rest retrieved from reference TRBV18 and TRBJ1-4, is NAGVMQNPRHLVRRRGQEARLRCSPMKGHSHVYWYRQLPEEGLKFMVYLQKENIIDESGMPKERFSAEFPKEGPSILRIQQVVRGDSAAYFCASSPRRVGVYVTNEKLFFGSGTQLSVL.

The chain couples TRBV5-1 to TRBJ2-1; D is ambiguous. V was clipped by 5 bases and J by 9 bases, with 6 bases between them. The CDR3 length is 10 residues. Germline CDR1 is SGHRS and CDR2 is YFSETQ. The CDR3 DNA sequence: TGCGCCAGCAGGGGTACTGAGCAGTTCTTC. This encodes CASRGTEQFF.

The chain is built from TRBV6-5 and TRBJ2-2; no clear D. The CDR3 loop spans 15 amino acids. Trimming shortened V by 0 bases and J by 1 base, and 6 bases separated the two germline ends. The germline V gene encodes CDR1 MNHEY and CDR2 SVGAGI. The CDR3 DNA follows: TGTGCCAGCAGTTACTCGGGGAAGAACACCGGGGAGCTGTTTTTT. Translation: CASSYSGKNTGELFF.

The chain combines TRBV5-4 with TRBJ1-1; D call uncertain. The CDR3 is made up of 16 amino acids. Trimming removed 0 bases from V and 0 bases from J, with 12 bases in between. Per germline, CDR1 SGHNT and CDR2 YYREEE (reference sequence). Here the CDR3 DNA reads TGTGCCAGCAGCTTGGACTCAGCAGTCATGAACACTGAAGCTTTCTTT. Translation gives CASSLDSAVMNTEAFF.

This clone was seen more than once but under ten times. The V call is TRBV27, the J call TRBJ1-5; unclear D gene. CDR3 length: 13 amino acids. CDR1 and CDR2 (germline): MNHEY, SMNVEV (reference sequence). V lost 4 bases and J 4 bases, leaving 8 bases between the germline ends. This CDR3 reads CASSSLSNQPQHF. As DNA, the CDR3 is TGTGCCAGCAGTTCGCTCTCTAATCAGCCCCAGCATTTT.

This chain uses TRBV7-8 with TRBJ2-1, with D perhaps TRBD1 (6 bases). Germline loops: CDR1 SGHVS, CDR2 FQNEAQ. Trimming left V 5 bases short and J 3 bases short, with 11 bases between. The CDR3 has 14 residues. CDR3 sequence: CASSVRGLYNEQFF. DNA for the CDR3: TGTGCCAGCAGCGTCAGGGGTCTCTACAATGAGCAGTTCTTC.